Given below is one T cell receptor (beta chain) in context. The CDR3 runs 17 residues. Germline CDR1 is MDHEN and CDR2 is SYDVKM. V lost 2 bases and J lost 1, with 14 bases in between. The data originate from a study of T cell repertoires in cytomegalovirus infection. In TCRdb, the reads were re-called with MiXCR into one record per CDR3 protein. The table lists about 600,000 distinct CDR3 sequences, approximately 24% of them singletons, with approximately 8.2% in the top ten. This TCR came from a human donor in good health (CMV status not recorded). Some clones in this sample may be carry-over from other donors' samples. The chain has TRBV28 and TRBJ1-4; a weak D match, TRBD1 (5 bases). The material sequenced was CD8+ T cells from PBMCs. The CDR3 spells CASSLRRGGRTNEKLFF. The CDR3 bases are TGTGCCAGCAGTTTACGAAGGGGAGGTCGAACTAATGAAAAACTGTTTTTT.